This entry features one T cell receptor beta chain sequence. Its target is not known. The data belong to a study of T cells in Graves' hyperthyroidism and ophthalmopathy. General study points: For ophthalmopathy, model prediction preceded onset by a median about six months.

Researchers amplified the TCR beta CDR3 regions from RNA transcripts. HTBI primers were employed in a first-round RT-PCR of the TCR CDR3. TCRdb re-called the multiplex PCR reads with MiXCR, one entry per CDR3 protein. The sample includes 600,000 to 750,000 distinct CDR3 sequences, roughly 17% seen only once; the top ten take around 16%. Clinical symptoms, serum thyroxine and TRAb, thyroid ultrasound and orbital computed tomography together formed the diagnostic basis. Germline values: CDR1 LNHDA, CDR2 SQIVND (reference sequence). The CDR3 is 16 residues long. Trimming took off 4 bases at V and 0 bases at J, with 16 bases between the two ends.

This chain links TRBV19 with TRBJ2-7; a possible D gene is TRBD1 (6 bases). Sequenced material: blood. The TCR sequence derives from a man aged 50 to 59 with Graves' hyperthyroidism. The CDR3 sequence: CASSNSRDTLSYEQYF. CDR3 sequence (DNA): TGTGCCAGTAGTAACAGCCGGGACACCCTCTCCTACGAGCAGTACTTC. Full variable domain (remainder filled in from reference TRBV19 and TRBJ2-7): DGGITQSPKYLFRKEGQNVTLSCEQNLNHDAMYWYRQDPGQGLRLIYYSQIVNDFQKGDIAEGYSVSREKKESFPLTVTSAQKNPTAFYLCASSNSRDTLSYEQYFGPGTRLTVT.